The clone carrying this T cell receptor (beta chain) was seen only a few times. Its antigen is undetermined. Germline loops: CDR1 MGHRA, CDR2 YSYEKL. The CDR3 loop spans 15 amino acids. V shed 0 bases and J shed 6 bases, with 12 bases lying between them. Evenly divided among several immunoSEQ plates was the genomic DNA of each subset. Data came from immunoSEQ multiplex PCR; TCRdb stores just in-frame clones and leaves some out. The table records around 2.1 million clones, approximately 96% of them present only once. The sample is drawn from a study of shared clonotypes between healthy human individuals. Whole-study findings and limits: Although depth was large, rarefaction showed that sequencing of the sorted subsets was incomplete.

The sample comprised naive CD4+ T cells sorted from blood. The subset here: CD45RA+ positively selected. This receptor was identified in a man between 18 and 35 years old in good health. The J gene is TRBJ1-5, the V gene TRBV4-1, with a tentative D call TRBD1 (6 bases). The CDR3 DNA reads as TGCGCCAGCAGCCAAGATCTTGGAGGGGGTCAGCCCCAGCATTTT. Translated, it gives CASSQDLGGGQPQHF.